Listed below are T cell receptor beta chains from one sample, sequenced in a study of blood T cells in healthy people across ages. TCRdb analysed the 5' RACE reads with MiXCR anew, one entry per CDR3 protein. The repertoire holds 1.5 million to 2 million distinct CDR3 sequences, with about 39% as singletons. Sequencing used blood. These receptors originate from a human donor in good health. The CDR3 runs from the conserved cysteine through the conserved F or W.

J: TRBJ1-4; V: TRBV20-1; CDR3: CSARNSGNNEKLFF
J: TRBJ1-1; V: TRBV7-3; CDR3: CASSQRRGENTEAFF
J: TRBJ2-3; V: TRBV20-1; CDR3: CSANGLRDTQYF
J: TRBJ2-1; V: TRBV24-1; CDR3: CATSGPGNEQFF
J: TRBJ1-4; V: TRBV11-2; CDR3: CASSLQGGREKLFF
J: TRBJ2-1; V: TRBV7-8; CDR3: CASSRRDSQISSYNEQFF
J: TRBJ2-3; V: TRBV6-5; CDR3: CASSYSEGGTDTRYF
J: TRBJ2-7; V: TRBV5-1; CDR3: CASSEWDSSYEQYF
J: TRBJ2-6; V: TRBV5-1; CDR3: CASSLRQAISGANVLTF
J: TRBJ2-1; V: TRBV5-1; CDR3: CASRLTGANNEQFF
J: TRBJ2-5; V: TRBV20-1; CDR3: CSAFILVAGGPGSETQYF
J: TRBJ2-7; V: TRBV7-2; CDR3: CASSSYIIYEQYF
J: TRBJ2-7; V: TRBV4-2; CDR3: CASSPSVASGNEQYF
J: .; V: TRBV7-2; CDR3: CASSSRGVPYEQYF
J: TRBJ2-5; V: TRBV4-1; CDR3: CASSQGSGGWDEQYF
J: TRBJ2-7; V: TRBV18; CDR3: CASSPSARAHEQYF
J: TRBJ2-3; V: TRBV7-9; CDR3: CASMPRGITDTQYF
J: TRBJ1-2; V: TRBV11-2; CDR3: CASSPLLRGYTF
J: TRBJ2-1; V: TRBV12-3/TRBV12-4; CDR3: CASSYPEGTSGSNEQFF
J: TRBJ2-1; V: TRBV9; CDR3: CASSVLAGGTYNEQFF
J: TRBJ2-3; V: TRBV5-6; CDR3: CASSLGRARADTQYF
J: TRBJ2-2; V: TRBV9; CDR3: CASSVAGVAAGKVGGELFF
J: TRBJ2-4; V: TRBV7-2; CDR3: CASSVAGGGRFSYNEQYF
J: TRBJ2-3; V: TRBV15; CDR3: CATSSEVWPDTQYF
J: TRBJ2-3; V: TRBV7-9; CDR3: CASSSGGGWGTQYF
J: TRBJ1-5; V: TRBV6-2/TRBV6-3; CDR3: CSSSTTGTGNQPQHF
J: TRBJ1-6; V: TRBV5-1; CDR3: CASSPGPLGDPPLHF
J: TRBJ1-2; V: TRBV29-1; CDR3: CSVGDPRVDGYTF
J: TRBJ1-1; V: TRBV12-3/TRBV12-4; CDR3: CASRGTVNTEAFF
J: TRBJ2-5; V: TRBV28; CDR3: CASSTQGYGETQYF
J: TRBJ2-5; V: TRBV20-1; CDR3: CSARLLATAGQETQYF
J: TRBJ2-3; V: TRBV29-1; CDR3: CSVGGTGGTDTQYF
J: TRBJ2-7; V: TRBV9; CDR3: CASSVGSGVSYEQYF